This section outlines one TCR beta chain sequence together with its context. This record belongs to a study of blood T cell repertoires in COVID-19. Original analysis: The assay estimated nucleated cells by amplifying reference gene primers. Measured with immunoSEQ multiplex PCR; TCRdb has only the in-frame clones, and not every one. The D gene and trimming were derived from the DNA, and the V and J assignments and clone size from that table. The table includes approximately 330,000 clones, 80% to 90% detected once. All enrollees were about 18 to 100 years old and from 24 US areas. Participant-reported clinical history was the basis for cohort assignment. The V gene end was trimmed by 3 bases and the J gene end by 5 bases; junction bases not matched to a gene: 7. Germline CDR1 and CDR2: SGHNT and YENEEA. The CDR3 totals 15 residues.

The chain carries TRBV11-3 and TRBJ2-1, with 7 bases matching TRBD1. The sequence came from a woman in her forties with acute COVID-19. Sequences were obtained from PBMCs or T cells enriched from blood (not recorded which). CDR3 residues: CASSLGRGKDNEQFF. The CDR3 region has the DNA TGTGCCAGCAGCTTGGGCAGGGGGAAAGACAATGAGCAGTTCTTC.